Listed below are T cell receptor beta chains from one sample, sequenced in a study of blood T cell repertoires in COVID-19. Clones were read by immunoSEQ multiplex PCR, and TCRdb kept only the in-frame ones, dropping some. Of under 450,000 clones listed, 70% to 90% are singletons. The sequenced sample was PBMCs or T cells enriched from blood (not recorded which). The receptors derive from a man younger than 45 who had recovered from COVID-19. Both conserved end residues are part of each CDR3. D genes are given only for firm matches. Clone size is stated in some rows and not others, as once, few, many or a class when expanded.

v_gene,j_gene,abundance,d_gene,CDR3nt,CDR3aa
TRBV7-8,TRBJ1-5,once,NA,TGTGCCAGCAGCCCAACGGGTGGCGAGCAGCCCCAGCATTTT,CASSPTGGEQPQHF
TRBV6-5,TRBJ1-1,NA,TRBD1,TGTGCCAGCTCAACCGGGACAGCCAACACTGAAGCTTTCTTT,CASSTGTANTEAFF
TRBV7-6,TRBJ1-6,NA,NA,TGTGCCAGCAGCTTAGAAGCAGGGGTTGATAATTCACCCCTCCACTTT,CASSLEAGVDNSPLHF
TRBV18,TRBJ2-1,NA,NA,TGTGCCAGCTCACCACGTCGGTTCTCGGGAAATATTACTGCGCAGTTCTTC,CASSPRRFSGNITAQFF
TRBV9,TRBJ2-2,NA,NA,TGTGCCAGCAGCCTGACAGTGAACACCGGGGAGCTGTTTTTT,CASSLTVNTGELFF
TRBV5-1,TRBJ1-3,NA,TRBD1,TGCGCCAGCAGCAACCGGACAGGCCTTGGAAACACCATATATTTT,CASSNRTGLGNTIYF
TRBV7-9,TRBJ2-3,NA,NA,TGTGCCAGCAGCCCCAGCGAGTCCAGCACAGATACGCAGTATTTT,CASSPSESSTDTQYF
TRBV19,TRBJ2-5,NA,TRBD1,TGTGCCAGTAGTATAGGCGGCAGGGGGCAAGAGACCCAGTACTTC,CASSIGGRGQETQYF
TRBV5-1,TRBJ2-7,NA,TRBD2,TGCGCCAGCAGCTTGGGGCTAGCGGGGGCCAGAGGGGAGCAGTACTTC,CASSLGLAGARGEQYF
TRBV7-2,TRBJ1-5,NA,NA,TGTGCCAGCAAAGAATGGGGGGGGAACAATCAGCCCCAGCATTTT,CASKEWGGNNQPQHF
TRBV11-3,TRBJ2-3,NA,TRBD2,TGTGCCAGCAGCTTAGGCGGGGGGCCAACTACAGATACGCAGTATTTT,CASSLGGGPTTDTQYF
TRBV9,TRBJ1-2,NA,NA,TGTGCCAGCAGCGTAGGGCAGGGGTTCTCCTATGGCTACACCTTC,CASSVGQGFSYGYTF
TRBV10-1,TRBJ1-5,NA,TRBD1,TGCGCCAGCAGTTTCCGGGACAGGGTTGATCAGCCCCAGCATTTT,CASSFRDRVDQPQHF
TRBV7-9,TRBJ1-3,NA,NA,TGTGCCAGCAGCTTTACAGTTGTTGACGGAAACACCATATATTTT,CASSFTVVDGNTIYF
TRBV18,TRBJ1-3,NA,NA,TGTGCCAGCTCACCTCAGGGAATAACTCAGAGCTCTGGAAACACCATATATTTT,CASSPQGITQSSGNTIYF
TRBV12-5,TRBJ1-2,NA,NA,TGTGCTAGTGGTTCCCCCCGACGACAGGTCCGGTATGGCTACACCTTC,CASGSPRRQVRYGYTF
TRBV9,TRBJ2-5,NA,TRBD2,TGTGCCAGCAGCGTAGCGGATAGCGGGGGACTAGAGACCCAGTACTTC,CASSVADSGGLETQYF
TRBV21-1,TRBJ2-3,NA,NA,TGTGCCAGCAGCAAAAAGGTAGCGGGGGGGCGGTATGTAAATACGCAGTATTTT,CASSKKVAGGRYVNTQYF
TRBV10-2,TRBJ2-2,NA,NA,TGCGCCAGCAAGGGGACCGGGGAGCTGTTTTTT,CASKGTGELFF
TRBV7-6,TRBJ2-2,NA,NA,TGTGCCAGCAGCTTAGCGCAACAGGGTTTCAGCACCGGGGAGCTGTTTTTT,CASSLAQQGFSTGELFF
TRBV9,TRBJ1-1,NA,TRBD1,TGTGCCAGCAGTTCGGGACAGGCCTTCGAAGCTTTCTTT,CASSSGQAFEAFF
TRBV18,TRBJ1-4,NA,NA,TGTGCCAGCACCCTGACAGGCAGTAATGAAAAACTGTTTTTT,CASTLTGSNEKLFF
TRBV5-1,TRBJ1-1,NA,NA,TGCGCCAGCAGCTTGGATTCTGGCATTACTGAAGCTTTCTTT,CASSLDSGITEAFF
TRBV12-5,TRBJ1-6,NA,TRBD1,TGTGCTAGTGGTTTGGGGACAGGGGCCGCGAGAGGGGCCCTCCACTTT,CASGLGTGAARGALHF